These 11 T cell receptor beta chains were sequenced from one sample in a study of shared clonotypes between healthy human individuals. Using immunoSEQ multiplex PCR, the repertoire was profiled, and TCRdb retains in-frame clones only, with some absent. The sample has 850,000 to 1,200,000 clones, 70% to 80% seen once; the top ten hold roughly 1.5%. Sequencing was carried out using memory CD4+ T cells sorted from blood. Regarding subset: CD45RA-negative fraction. The receptors were sampled from a man younger than 35 in good health.

J is TRBJ2-7 and V is TRBV6-1; D might be TRBD1 or TRBD2, each matching 5 bases. Trimming left V 1 base short and J 3 bases short, with 25 bases between. CDR1 is MNHNS and CDR2 is SASEGT in the germline V gene. The CDR3 length is 19 residues. As DNA, the CDR3 is TGTGCCAGCAGTGAAGGCAAAGTGGGGACCTGGCAGAGCCTCTACGAGCAGTACTTC. It yields the protein CASSEGKVGTWQSLYEQYF.

This clone came up once. Within the sample, other DNA sequences also encode this same CDR3. V and J are TRBV5-1 and TRBJ2-7, with D perhaps matching TRBD1 (6 bases). The V end lost 0 bases, the J end lost 0 bases, and 7 bases lay between the germline ends. The CDR3 loop spans 14 amino acids. From germline, CDR1 is SGHRS and CDR2 YFSETQ. This CDR3 reads CASSLGTASYEQYF. The CDR3 DNA is TGCGCCAGCAGCTTGGGGACAGCCTCCTACGAGCAGTACTTC.

This chain joins TRBV7-8 and TRBJ2-7; D gene ambiguous. Trimming removed 2 bases at V and 4 bases at J, with 6 bases between. CDR1 SGHVS and CDR2 FQNEAQ come from the germline V gene. The CDR3 has 12 residues. Here the CDR3 reads CASSLNRYEQYF. CDR3 in DNA: TGTGCCAGCAGCTTAAATCGGTACGAGCAGTACTTC.

V and J are TRBV5-6 and TRBJ2-3, with 7 bases matching TRBD2. Germline-derived CDR1 and CDR2 are SGHDT and YYEEEE. The CDR3 loop spans 15 amino acids. With V trimmed by 2 bases and J by 9 bases, 12 bases remained unmatched. The chain's CDR3 is CASSFTSVWPRTQYF. In DNA, the CDR3 is TGTGCCAGCAGCTTCACTAGCGTCTGGCCCAGGACGCAGTATTTT.

The gene calls are TRBV30 and TRBJ2-2; 7 nucleotides align to TRBD1. The CDR3 is 15 amino acids. CDR1 and CDR2 (germline): GTSNPN, SVGIG (reference sequence). V trimming: 2 bases; J trimming: 3 bases; junction bases outside the gene matches: 6. The CDR3 region has the DNA TGTGCCTGGAGTCAAACAGGGGCTCACACCGGGGAGCTGTTTTTT. Residues: CAWSQTGAHTGELFF.

The CDR3 DNA sequence: TGTGCCAGCAGCCCCTCCGGGTTCTATGGCTACACCTTC. It translates to CASSPSGFYGYTF. The genes are TRBV28 and TRBJ1-2; D unresolved. V lost 6 bases and J 4 bases, leaving 12 bases between the germline ends. CDR1 is MDHEN, CDR2 SYDVKM, per germline. CDR3 length equals 13 residues.

This chain links TRBV10-3 with TRBJ2-1; 8 nucleotides agree with TRBD2. J was trimmed by 7 bases and V by 6 bases; bases with no gene match: 5. CDR3 length: 13 amino acids. Germline V CDR1 and CDR2: ENHRY, SYGVKD. The CDR3 region is CAISGLAGNEQFF. CDR3 bases: TGTGCCATCAGCGGACTAGCTGGGAATGAGCAGTTCTTC.

V usage is TRBV19 and J usage is TRBJ1-2, with 11 bases lining up with TRBD1. The V gene's germline CDR1 is LNHDA and CDR2 SQIVND (reference sequence). The trim removed 4 bases at V and 4 bases at J, leaving 5 bases unmatched. This CDR3 has 15 residues. CDR3 nucleotide sequence: TGTGCCAGTAGTAAAGCCGGGACAGGGGGCTATGGCTACACCTTC. Amino acid sequence: CASSKAGTGGYGYTF. The entire variable domain, with the rest obtained from reference TRBV19 and TRBJ1-2, is as follows: DGGITQSPKYLFRKEGQNVTLSCEQNLNHDAMYWYRQDPGQGLRLIYYSQIVNDFQKGDIAEGYSVSREKKESFPLTVTSAQKNPTAFYLCASSKAGTGGYGYTFGSGTRLTVV.

The sample holds many counts of this clone. The V call is TRBV30, the J call TRBJ1-3, with D hard to call. With 1 base removed from V and 2 bases from J, the gap between germline ends came to 6 bases. The CDR3 runs to 13 residues. Germline CDR1 reads GTSNPN; CDR2 reads SVGIG (reference sequence). CDR3 bases: TGTGCCTGGAGTGGTAGGGCTGGAAACACCATATATTTT. It yields the protein CAWSGRAGNTIYF. Filled out from reference TRBV30 and TRBJ1-3, the complete variable domain reads SQTIHQWPATLVQPVGSPLSLECTVEGTSNPNLYWYRQAAGRGLQLLFYSVGIGQISSEVPQNLSASRPQDRQFILSSKKLLLSDSGFYLCAWSGRAGNTIYFGEGSWLTVV.

V usage is TRBV29-1 and J usage is TRBJ2-3, with TRBD1 matching 8 bases. Germline V gene sequence: CDR1 SQVTM, CDR2 ANQGSEA. The CDR3 consists of 14 residues. V shed 6 bases, J shed 4 bases, and the junction held 9 bases outside the gene matches. Here the CDR3 DNA reads TGCAGCGTCACGACAGGGGTCCTAGCAGATACGCAGTATTTT. It codes for CSVTTGVLADTQYF.

The gene calls are TRBV10-3 and TRBJ2-7; D is possibly TRBD1 (5 bases). Trimming took 4 bases from V and 5 from J, leaving 9 bases between them. The germline V gene has CDR1 ENHRY and CDR2 SYGVKD. The CDR3 runs to 12 residues. This CDR3 reads CAISVQGNEQYF. The CDR3 DNA reads as TGTGCCATCAGTGTTCAGGGAAACGAGCAGTACTTC.